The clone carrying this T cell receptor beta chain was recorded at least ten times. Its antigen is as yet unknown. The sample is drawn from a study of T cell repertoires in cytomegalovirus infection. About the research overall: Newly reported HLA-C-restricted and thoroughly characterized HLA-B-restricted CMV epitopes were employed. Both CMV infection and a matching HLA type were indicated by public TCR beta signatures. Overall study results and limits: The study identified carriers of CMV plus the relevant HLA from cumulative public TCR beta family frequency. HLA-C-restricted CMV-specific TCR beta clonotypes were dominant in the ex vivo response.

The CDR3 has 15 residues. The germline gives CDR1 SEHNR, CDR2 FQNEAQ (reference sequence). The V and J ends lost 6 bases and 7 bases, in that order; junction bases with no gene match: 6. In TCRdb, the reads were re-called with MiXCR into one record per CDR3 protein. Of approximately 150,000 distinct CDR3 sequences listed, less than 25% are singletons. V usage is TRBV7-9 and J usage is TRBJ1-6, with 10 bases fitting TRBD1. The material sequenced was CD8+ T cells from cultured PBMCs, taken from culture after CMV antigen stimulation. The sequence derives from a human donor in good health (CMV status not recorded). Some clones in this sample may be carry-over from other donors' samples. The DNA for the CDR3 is TGTGCCAGCAGGGCGGGGGGACAGGGGAATTCACCCCTCCACTTT. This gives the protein CASRAGGQGNSPLHF. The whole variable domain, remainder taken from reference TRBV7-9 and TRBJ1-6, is DTGVSQNPRHKITKRGQNVTFRCDPISEHNRLYWYRQTLGQGPEFLTYFQNEAQLEKSRLLSDRFSAERPKGSFSTLEIQRTEQGDSAMYLCASRAGGQGNSPLHFGNGTRLTVT.